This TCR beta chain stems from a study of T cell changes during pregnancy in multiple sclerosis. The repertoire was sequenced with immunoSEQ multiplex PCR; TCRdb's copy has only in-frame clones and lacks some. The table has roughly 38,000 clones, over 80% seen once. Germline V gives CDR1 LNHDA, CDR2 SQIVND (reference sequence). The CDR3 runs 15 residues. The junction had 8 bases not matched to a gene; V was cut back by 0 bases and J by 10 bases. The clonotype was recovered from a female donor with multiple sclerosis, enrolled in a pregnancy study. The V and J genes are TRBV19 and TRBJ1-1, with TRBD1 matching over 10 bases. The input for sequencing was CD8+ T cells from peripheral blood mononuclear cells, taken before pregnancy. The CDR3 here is CASSIDFGTGVGAFF. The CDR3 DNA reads TGTGCCAGTAGTATAGACTTCGGGACAGGGGTAGGAGCTTTCTTT. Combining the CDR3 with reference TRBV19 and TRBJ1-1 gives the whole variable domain DGGITQSPKYLFRKEGQNVTLSCEQNLNHDAMYWYRQDPGQGLRLIYYSQIVNDFQKGDIAEGYSVSREKKESFPLTVTSAQKNPTAFYLCASSIDFGTGVGAFFGQGTRLTVV.